This is a list of T cell receptor beta chains from one sample in a study of OX40 agonist ivuxolimab in advanced cancers. The protocol was immunoSEQ multiplex PCR, while the TCRdb copy is restricted to in-frame clones and leaves out a portion. The sample carries 45,000 to 60,000 clones, 65% to 85% recorded once. The sequences come from CD4+ or CD8+ T cells sorted from blood, collected in a trial of the OX40 agonist ivuxolimab. The receptors were sampled from an adult with an advanced solid tumor such as melanoma, head and neck, liver or kidney cancer. CDR3s include the opening cysteine and the closing phenylalanine or tryptophan. A D gene is named only where the DNA matches it firmly. Size values are once, few and many counts, or a class for expanded clones, and some rows have none.

-,TRBV4-3,TRBJ1-4,-,TGCGCCAGCAGCCAAACGGGACGGGATAATGAAAAACTGTTTTTT,CASSQTGRDNEKLFF
-,TRBV29-1,TRBJ1-5,-,TGCAGCGTTGAGGAGCGGAGGGGGCAGCCCCAGCATTTT,CSVEERRGQPQHF
-,TRBV11-3,TRBJ2-7,-,TGTGCCAGCAGCTCCGAGGGGAAGATCCTGGGTTCGGGAGAGCAGTACTTC,CASSSEGKILGSGEQYF
-,TRBV5-6,TRBJ1-2,few,TGTGCCAGCAGCCGTACGAGGGTGGGCTATGGCTACACCTTC,CASSRTRVGYGYTF
TRBD1,TRBV19,TRBJ2-7,-,TGTGCCAGTAGCATCGCCCAGGGGGCATACGAGCAGTACTTC,CASSIAQGAYEQYF
-,TRBV29-1,TRBJ1-1,-,TGCAGCGTCCCCGGGGGAACTGAAGCTTTCTTT,CSVPGGTEAFF
-,TRBV7-2,TRBJ2-1,once,TGTGCCAGCAGGCCGCATGCAGGCAATGAGCAGTTCTTC,CASRPHAGNEQFF
TRBD1,TRBV18,TRBJ2-1,-,TGTGCCAGCTCACAGGCCAGGGGGCTTGATGAGCAGTTCTTC,CASSQARGLDEQFF
-,TRBV5-6,TRBJ1-2,-,TGTGCCAGCAGCTTCTTGGGCCAAGGAGGTAACTATGGCTACACCTTC,CASSFLGQGGNYGYTF
-,TRBV6-1,TRBJ2-1,-,TGTGCCAGCGCCACGGGGGCGGGGTCCTACAATGAGCAGTTCTTC,CASATGAGSYNEQFF
-,TRBV18,TRBJ2-1,-,TGTGCCAGCTCACAAATTAGTGGGGGCGGATCCTACAATGAGCAGTTCTTC,CASSQISGGGSYNEQFF
-,TRBV7-6,TRBJ1-4,-,TGTGCCAGCAGCGATACTGTCGGGGGGACTAATGAAAAACTGTTTTTT,CASSDTVGGTNEKLFF
-,TRBV18,TRBJ1-2,-,TGTGCCAGCTCTCTTCCAGACACCCAGGGCTATGGCTACACCTTC,CASSLPDTQGYGYTF
-,TRBV5-1,TRBJ1-5,few,TGCGCCAGCAGCTTGGGTGGAAGCAATCAGCCCCAGCATTTT,CASSLGGSNQPQHF
TRBD1,TRBV25-1,TRBJ1-2,-,TGTGCCAGCAGTGAATATGGACAGGGGGCGATTGGCTACACCTTC,CASSEYGQGAIGYTF
TRBD1,TRBV7-8,TRBJ2-7,few,TGTGCCAGCAGCACCCGAGGGGGCTACACCTACGAGCAGTACTTC,CASSTRGGYTYEQYF
TRBD1,TRBV25-1,TRBJ1-1,-,TGTGCCAGCAGTGCCCCCCTACAGGGGAGCCCGAACACTGAAGCTTTCTTT,CASSAPLQGSPNTEAFF
-,TRBV6-5,TRBJ2-3,-,TGTGCCAGCAGTCCGCGGGGGAAGGGGGGAGATACGCAGTATTTT,CASSPRGKGGDTQYF
TRBD1,TRBV5-6,TRBJ1-2,once,TGTGCCAGCAGCCCGGGACAGCCTCTATGGAGCTACACCTTC,CASSPGQPLWSYTF
TRBD2,TRBV5-8,TRBJ2-1,-,TGTGCCAGCAGCTCGCCGGGACTAGCGGTAAGCTCCTACAATGAGCAGTTCTTC,CASSSPGLAVSSYNEQFF